This T cell receptor (beta chain) stems from a study of neurological immune-mediated disorders. Findings and caveats of the study: Subjects shared no identical expanded-clone CDR3 amino acid sequences, suggesting private TCR-beta repertoires in all groups. The greatest TCR clonal expansion occurred in HTLV-1-associated myelopathy and the least in multiple sclerosis, which fell below healthy controls.

Template-switch 5'RACE cDNA synthesis added a 10-nucleotide unique molecular identifier. Every sequencing run drew on 15-18 subjects and yielded over 160 million TCR-beta sequences. One entry per CDR3 protein results from TCRdb running MiXCR on the 5' RACE reads. The data hold fewer than 55,000 distinct CDR3 sequences, with 9% to 10% observed a single time. Noted time point: longitudinal time-point 1 (baseline). The CDR3 runs 13 residues. V lost 6 bases and J lost 5, with 13 bases in between. Germline CDR1 MNHEY, CDR2 SVGAGI. Many counts were recorded for this clonotype. No antigen is known for it. Input material: PBMCs. The chain combines TRBV6-5 with TRBJ2-5; D unresolved. This TCR was recovered from a woman between 35 and 50 years old in good health. CDR3: CASRQGWLETQYF. CDR3 nucleotide sequence: TGTGCCAGCAGACAAGGCTGGTTGGAGACCCAGTACTTC.